The entry below gives a single T cell receptor beta chain sequence along with its context. The length of the CDR3 is 15 residues. Deletions cut 7 bases from V and 0 bases from J, with 13 bases between. TCRdb reprocessed the 5' RACE reads via MiXCR and lists one record per CDR3 protein. The sample contains around 150,000 distinct CDR3 sequences, more than 9% of which appear only once. The sample belongs to a study of CD8 T cells in ankylosing spondylitis. The chain has TRBV12-3 or TRBV12-4 and TRBJ2-1; D is unresolved. The receptor comes from a male donor with ankylosing spondylitis or in good health (not recorded which). Material for sequencing was blood, either unsorted or a sorted T cell fraction (not recorded which). CDR3 coding DNA: TGTGCCAGCATTATGGGCAGCAGCTCCTACAATGAGCAGTTCTTC. Translated: CASIMGSSSYNEQFF.